Below, 32 T cell receptor beta chains from the same sample are listed, as sequenced in a study of blood T cells in healthy people across ages. With a J-beta primer mix and a sample-barcoded 5' primer, a second PCR ran roughly 6 to 12 cycles. TCRdb re-called the 5' RACE reads through MiXCR, storing one row per CDR3 protein. The sample includes 700,000 to 950,000 distinct CDR3 sequences, nearly 60% seen only once; the top ten take 20% to 25%. The source material was blood. These receptors all come from a man aged 25 to 40 in good health.

This clonotype turned up a few times. V usage is TRBV7-8 and J usage is TRBJ1-6; D remains ambiguous. CDR1 is SGHVS and CDR2 is FQNEAQ in the germline V gene. This CDR3 has 18 amino acids. Trimming left V 3 bases short and J 5 bases short, with 20 bases between. In nucleotides, the CDR3 is TGTGCCAGCAGCTTTGATCCGGGGTCGGTTGGCAATAATTCACCCCTCCACTTT. It is translated as CASSFDPGSVGNNSPLHF.

This clonotype has just a few counts. J is TRBJ2-1 and V is TRBV20-1, with 15 nucleotides matching TRBD2. The germline gives CDR1 DFQATT, CDR2 SNEGSKA (reference sequence). The V segment lost 3 bases and the J segment 9 bases; nucleotides outside the gene matches: 0. CDR3 length: 13 residues. CDR3 in amino acids: CSARGLAGGEQFF. DNA of the CDR3: TGCAGTGCTAGGGGACTAGCGGGAGGTGAGCAGTTCTTC.

The V call is TRBV3-1, the J call TRBJ2-5; no firm D call. The V and J ends lost 1 base and 5 bases respectively, with 14 bases between them. Looked up from germline, CDR1 is LGHDT and CDR2 is YNNKEL (reference sequence). This CDR3 has 15 amino acids. The CDR3 loop is CASSQVGLGMETQYF. The CDR3 bases are TGTGCCAGCAGCCAAGTAGGGCTGGGGATGGAGACCCAGTACTTC.

The table lists this clonotype with a few counts. The chain recombines TRBV4-3 with TRBJ2-3, with D possibly being TRBD2 (5 bases). CDR3 size: 13 residues. V lost 1 base to trimming and J lost 7 bases, with 9 bases between them. Germline lookup yields CDR1 LGHNA and CDR2 YSLEER. The CDR3 DNA reads TGCGCCAGCAGCCAAGCCGGGGAGAATACGCAGTATTTT. Translating it yields CASSQAGENTQYF.

This chain connects TRBV3-1 to TRBJ2-5; D ambiguous. The DNA end favors TRBJ2-7, so the J call may be wrong. The CDR3 covers 15 residues. Germline lookup yields CDR1 LGHDT and CDR2 YNNKEL (reference sequence). The CDR3 loop reads CASSQDLPRTYEQYF. CDR3 nucleotide sequence: TGTGCCAGCAGCCAAGATCTCCCCAGGACCTACGAGCAGTACTTC.

The V gene is TRBV30, the J gene TRBJ2-1; unclear D gene. V was cut by 3 bases and J by 7 bases, with 10 bases left in between. The CDR3 has 12 amino acids. The V gene's germline CDR1 is GTSNPN and CDR2 SVGIG (reference sequence). The CDR3 DNA follows: TGTGCCTGGAGAGATCTCCAAAATGAGCAGTTCTTC. Its protein is CAWRDLQNEQFF.

This chain uses TRBV12-3 or TRBV12-4 with TRBJ1-5; TRBD1 might be the D (5 bases). The CDR3 length is 14 residues. V lost 6 bases to trimming and J lost 0 bases, with 9 bases between them. The CDR3 region is CASRDSYSNQPQHF. The CDR3, as DNA: TGTGCCAGCAGAGACAGTTATAGCAATCAGCCCCAGCATTTT.

V usage is TRBV20-1 and J usage is TRBJ2-1; maybe TRBD2 (5 bases). V was clipped by 0 bases and J by 5 bases, with 17 bases between them. The CDR3 is 16 residues long. The germline V gene encodes CDR1 DFQATT and CDR2 SNEGSKA (reference sequence). The CDR3 sequence: CSAREAASSLHNEQFF. DNA for the CDR3: TGCAGTGCTAGAGAGGCGGCTAGCAGTTTGCACAATGAGCAGTTCTTC.

The rearrangement joins TRBV7-2 to TRBJ2-1, with TRBD2 matching over 11 bases. The CDR3 consists of 17 residues. Germline V CDR1 and CDR2: SGHTA, FQGNSA. Losses at the gene ends were 1 base for V and 5 bases for J; bases not matched to a gene: 7. As DNA, the CDR3 is TGTGCCAGCAGCTTAGTCCCCACGACTAGCGGGAACAATGAGCAGTTCTTC. It encodes CASSLVPTTSGNNEQFF.

The table lists this clonotype with many counts. J is TRBJ2-7 and V is TRBV20-1; TRBD1 aligns across 7 bases. Looked up from germline, CDR1 is DFQATT and CDR2 is SNEGSKA (reference sequence). CDR3 length equals 14 residues. The trim removed 4 bases at V and 0 bases at J, leaving 6 bases unmatched. The DNA for the CDR3 is TGCAGTGCTATCGGGACAGTGAGCTCCTACGAGCAGTACTTC. Translated: CSAIGTVSSYEQYF.

This clonotype showed up just a few times. The V gene is TRBV2, the J gene TRBJ1-5; D call uncertain. V was shortened by 8 bases and J by 4 bases, with 12 bases between the two germline ends. This CDR3 comprises 13 residues. CDR1 SNHLY and CDR2 FYNNEI come from the germline V gene. The CDR3 here is CASSLQRNQPQHF. DNA for the CDR3: TGTGCCAGCTCGCTTCAGAGAAATCAGCCCCAGCATTTT.

The V call is TRBV7-9, the J call TRBJ1-2; D remains ambiguous. The germline V gene has CDR1 SEHNR and CDR2 FQNEAQ (reference sequence). The CDR3 has 11 amino acids. The V end lost 8 bases, the J end lost 3 bases, and 7 bases lay between the germline ends. In nucleotides, the CDR3 is TGTGCCAGCTCTCGGTACTATGGCTACACCTTC. Its translation is CASSRYYGYTF. The whole variable domain, remainder taken from reference TRBV7-9 and TRBJ1-2, is DTGVSQNPRHKITKRGQNVTFRCDPISEHNRLYWYRQTLGQGPEFLTYFQNEAQLEKSRLLSDRFSAERPKGSFSTLEIQRTEQGDSAMYLCASSRYYGYTFGSGTRLTVV.

This clonotype was seen a handful of times. The chain employs TRBV20-1 and TRBJ2-1, with 11 bases identical to TRBD2. CDR3 length: 17 amino acids. V was pared by 5 bases and J by 0 bases, with 9 bases of the junction left unmatched. Germline V lookup: CDR1 DFQATT, CDR2 SNEGSKA (reference sequence). Here the CDR3 reads CSALGRTSGHSYNEQFF. The CDR3 DNA is TGCAGTGCTCTCGGCCGGACTAGCGGGCACTCCTACAATGAGCAGTTCTTC.

The rearrangement uses TRBV5-4 and TRBJ2-1; 8 bases align to TRBD1. The CDR3 runs 16 residues. V lost 3 bases and J lost 2; bases outside the gene matches: 7. The germline CDR1 and CDR2 sequences are SGHNT and YYREEE (reference sequence). CDR3 amino acids: CASSSKAGGTYNEQFF. CDR3 in DNA: TGTGCCAGCAGCTCTAAGGCAGGGGGCACCTACAATGAGCAGTTCTTC.

This clonotype occurred many times. The V and J genes are TRBV20-1 and TRBJ1-4; D remains ambiguous. The CDR3 is made up of 13 amino acids. V shed 5 bases and J shed 7 bases, with 14 bases lying between them. Germline assignment: CDR1 DFQATT and CDR2 SNEGSKA (reference sequence). CDR3 amino acids: CSAYDKTSEKLFF. In nucleotides, the CDR3 is TGCAGTGCTTATGACAAGACAAGTGAAAAACTGTTTTTT.

V and J are TRBV7-2 and TRBJ2-3; D might be TRBD1 or TRBD2, each matching 5 bases. The V and J ends lost 6 bases and 6 bases respectively, with 13 bases between them. The CDR3 covers 13 residues. Germline lookup yields CDR1 SGHTA and CDR2 FQGNSA. The CDR3 DNA is TGTGCCAGCAGAACGGGACGCGTGGATACGCAGTATTTT. Residues: CASRTGRVDTQYF.

V gene TRBV28 combines with J gene TRBJ1-5; D ambiguous. The CDR3 length is 11 residues. Trimming left V 6 bases short and J 6 bases short, with 6 bases between. Germline CDR1 MDHEN, CDR2 SYDVKM. The CDR3: CASSDSQPQHF. The CDR3 bases are TGTGCCAGCAGCGATAGTCAGCCCCAGCATTTT.

The chain recombines TRBV18 with TRBJ2-3; D is ambiguous. The CDR3 is 13 amino acids. Germline values: CDR1 KGHSH, CDR2 LQKENI. The V end was cut by 3 bases, the J end by 4 bases, with 8 bases between. The CDR3, as DNA: TGTGCCAGCTCACCTCCCGCGGCAGATACGCAGTATTTT. This codes for CASSPPAADTQYF.

J is TRBJ2-1 and V is TRBV7-3; D is possibly TRBD2 (6 bases). The ends were cut back, 5 bases at V and 5 bases at J, with 16 bases in the middle. This CDR3 has 15 residues. Germline-derived CDR1 and CDR2 are SGHTA and FQGTGA. The CDR3 DNA sequence: TGTGCCAGCAGCCCCTGGGCGGGAACAAACAATGAGCAGTTCTTC. The encoded protein is CASSPWAGTNNEQFF. The full variable domain, rest sourced from reference TRBV7-3 and TRBJ2-1, is GAGVSQTPSNKVTEKGKYVELRCDPISGHTALYWYRQSLGQGPEFLIYFQGTGAADDSGLPNDRFFAVRPEGSVSTLKIQRTERGDSAVYLCASSPWAGTNNEQFFGPGTRLTVL.

This clonotype has only a few counts. This chain joins TRBV4-3 and TRBJ2-7; D is ambiguous. The CDR3 is made up of 14 amino acids. V dropped 0 bases and J dropped 3 bases, with 9 bases sitting between them. In germline, CDR1 is LGHNA, CDR2 YSLEER. Here the CDR3 DNA reads TGCGCCAGCAGCCAAGAAATAGACAACTACGAGCAGTACTTC. Its protein product is CASSQEIDNYEQYF.

The gene calls are TRBV20-1 and TRBJ2-3, with D possibly matching TRBD2 (7 bases). The V end lost 3 bases, the J end lost 1 base, and 11 bases lay between the germline ends. Germline CDR1 and CDR2: DFQATT and SNEGSKA (reference sequence). CDR3 length: 14 amino acids. The DNA of the CDR3 is TGCAGTGCTAGGGGGCGGGGGCGCACAGATACGCAGTATTTT. It is translated as CSARGRGRTDTQYF.

The genes are TRBV4-2 and TRBJ1-1; weak D call: TRBD1 (5 bases). V was shortened by 0 bases and J by 8 bases, with 16 bases between the two germline ends. Germline loops: CDR1 LGHNA, CDR2 YNFKEQ. This CDR3 comprises 15 residues. The chain's CDR3 is CASSQDPGRVEEAFF. CDR3 nucleotides: TGTGCCAGCAGCCAAGATCCGGGACGGGTAGAAGAAGCTTTCTTT.

The rearrangement joins TRBV7-2 to TRBJ1-1, with a weak D call TRBD1 (6 bases). The germline V and J ends were trimmed by 6 bases and 10 bases, with 24 bases remaining between them. Looked up from germline, CDR1 is SGHTA and CDR2 is FQGNSA. CDR3 length: 15 amino acids. CDR3 coding DNA: TGTGCCAGCAGATCAAGAGGGGGGGGGCCGGCGGGAGCTTTCTTT. This translates into CASRSRGGGPAGAFF.

The chain carries TRBV9 and TRBJ2-6; D ambiguous. CDR3 length: 19 amino acids. With 0 bases removed from V and 2 bases from J, the gap between germline ends came to 18 bases. Germline CDR1 is SGDLS and CDR2 is YYNGEE. CDR3 in amino acids: CASSVEPGTLGTGANVLTF. DNA of the CDR3: TGTGCCAGCAGCGTAGAGCCGGGTACACTCGGTACTGGGGCCAACGTCCTGACTTTC. Together with reference TRBV9 and TRBJ2-6, the CDR3 gives the full variable domain: DSGVTQTPKHLITATGQRVTLRCSPRSGDLSVYWYQQSLDQGLQFLIQYYNGEERAKGNILERFSAQQFPDLHSELNLSSLELGDSALYFCASSVEPGTLGTGANVLTFGAGSRLTVL.

This chain uses TRBV14 with TRBJ2-4; possibly TRBD1 or TRBD2 for D (5 bases each). The last part of the DNA fits TRBJ2-7 better; the J call may be wrong. Germline V gene data show CDR1 as SGHDN and CDR2 as FVKESK. This CDR3 contains 15 residues. This CDR3 is CASGLGTGRFYEQYF. The CDR3 coding sequence is TGTGCCAGCGGCCTGGGGACGGGCAGATTCTACGAGCAGTACTTC.

The chain joins TRBV6-2 or TRBV6-3 to TRBJ2-4, with D tentatively TRBD1 (6 bases). The DNA end is a closer match to TRBJ2-7, so the J assignment may be wrong. The CDR3 is 15 amino acids. The germline CDR1 and CDR2 sequences are MNHEY and SVGEGT. CDR3 coding DNA: TGTGCCAGCAGTTCCTACGGGGACACTTTTTACGAGCAGTACTTC. Its protein product is CASSSYGDTFYEQYF.

This clonotype has only a few counts. The chain carries TRBV29-1 and TRBJ1-4; unclear D gene. The germline V gene has CDR1 SQVTM and CDR2 ANQGSEA. Deletions cut 5 bases from V and 8 bases from J, with 12 bases between. The CDR3 totals 12 residues. Written as DNA, the CDR3 is TGCAGCGTTATCGGTTTGGGCGAAAAACTGTTTTTT. Translation gives CSVIGLGEKLFF.

This clonotype was seen a handful of times. The chain recombines TRBV20-1 with TRBJ2-5; 8 nucleotides line up with TRBD2. This CDR3 is built from 14 residues. Losses at the gene ends were 3 bases for V and 5 bases for J; bases not matched to a gene: 8. Germline values: CDR1 DFQATT, CDR2 SNEGSKA (reference sequence). This CDR3 is CSASLSGRFETQYF. Here the CDR3 DNA reads TGCAGTGCTAGCCTGAGCGGGAGATTTGAGACCCAGTACTTC.

This clonotype appeared once. The rearrangement uses TRBV21-1 and TRBJ1-2; the listed D gene, TRBD1, was not tested against the DNA. TRBV21-1 is deemed a pseudogene. The CDR3 contains 16 residues. The CDR3 sequence is CASSKGTVWGYDGYTF. CDR3 DNA sequence: TGTGCCAGCAGCAAGGGGACAGTATGGGGTTATGATGGCTACACCTTC.

The rearrangement uses TRBV6-6 and TRBJ2-1, with TRBD2 matching 8 bases. The V segment lost 2 bases and the J segment 3 bases; nucleotides outside the gene matches: 9. Germline V gene lookup returns CDR1 MNHNY and CDR2 SVGAGI (reference sequence). The CDR3 extends over 17 amino acids. The DNA for the CDR3 is TGTGCCAGCAGTTACCCCTCCGGGACTAGTTTCTACAATGAGCAGTTCTTC. Translated: CASSYPSGTSFYNEQFF.

The chain employs TRBV4-2 and TRBJ2-3; D is possibly TRBD1 (6 bases). The CDR3 totals 20 residues. V was pared by 3 bases and J by 2 bases, with 27 bases between. CDR1 is LGHNA and CDR2 is YNFKEQ in the germline V gene. This CDR3 reads CASSQRDTSSGGSVTDTQYF. CDR3 coding DNA: TGTGCCAGCAGCCAGAGAGATACCTCCTCTGGGGGCTCCGTCACAGATACGCAGTATTTT.

The chain combines TRBV27 with TRBJ2-7, with D perhaps being TRBD1 or TRBD2 (6 bases each). Looked up from germline, CDR1 is MNHEY and CDR2 is SMNVEV (reference sequence). CDR3 length: 17 amino acids. Trimming shortened V by 7 bases and J by 2 bases, and 24 bases separated the two germline ends. This chain's CDR3 is CASIIPIGGSRAYEQYF. In DNA, the CDR3 is TGTGCCAGCATTATACCAATAGGGGGGAGTAGGGCCTACGAGCAGTACTTC.